This TCR beta chain was obtained from a study of OX40 agonist ivuxolimab in advanced cancers. Study-level background: Participants averaged about 66 years of age (range roughly 23 to 85) and were less than 85% male. About 40% of patients had received prior checkpoint inhibitor therapy.

With respect to this clone: Antigen specificity is unknown.

Findings and caveats of the study: There were, on average, more expanded clones in CD8+ T cells than in CD4+. CD4+ and CD8+ blood T cells expanded clonally by week 6 at 0.1 to 3.0 mg/kg.

Per the germline V gene, CDR1 is ENHRY and CDR2 is SYGVKD. Trimming stripped 0 bases from V and 1 base from J, with 12 bases between. The CDR3 contains 16 residues. Sequencing was performed with immunoSEQ multiplex PCR; in TCRdb, only in-frame clones are kept and a portion is missing. The repertoire holds roughly 100,000 clones, with roughly 91% as singletons. The sequencing here drew on CD4+ or CD8+ T cells sorted from blood, taken in a trial of the OX40 agonist ivuxolimab. The sequence was collected from an adult with an advanced solid tumor such as melanoma, head and neck, liver or kidney cancer. The chain has TRBV10-3 and TRBJ1-1; D gene uncertain. The CDR3 region is CAISESRILKNTEAFF. The CDR3 DNA reads as TGTGCCATCAGTGAGTCGCGGATTTTAAAGAACACTGAAGCTTTCTTT.